This record looks at one T cell receptor (beta chain) sequence and its context. CDR1 and CDR2 (germline): SGHDN, FVKESK. Trimming removed 6 bases at V and 0 bases at J, with 5 bases between. The CDR3 length is 12 residues. This sample was taken from a study of radiation and T cells in renal cell carcinoma. As to time point: blood 2 weeks post-SBRT. Treatment: 15 Gy SBRT to primary tumor, nephrectomy 4 weeks later. Produced via immunoSEQ multiplex PCR; TCRdb's table is partial and in-frame only. The sample carries roughly 130,000 clones, approximately 80% recorded once. The chain employs TRBV14 and TRBJ1-2; D is uncertain. The clonotype was recovered from a woman in her fifties or sixties with renal cell carcinoma. Sequencing was performed on blood, taken from a patient whose treatment included radiotherapy and nephrectomy. The CDR3 DNA sequence: TGTGCCAGCAGTCGGTCTAACTATGGCTACACCTTC. It codes for CASSRSNYGYTF.